The 8 T cell receptor beta chains below were found in one sample sequenced in a study of cytomegalovirus exposure and HLA in healthy donors (dated by TCRdb to about 2017). Library creation used the immunoSEQ multiplex PCR assay. For the multiplex PCR, a mixture combining 60 forward primers for TCR Vbeta segments and 13 reverse primers for TCR Jbeta segments was used. Entries here come from immuneACCESS through TCRdb and include only in-frame sequences with V and J called. Some clones fail to appear in such tables; in the studies checked, an unresolved V gene covers under half of the shortfall, and the cause of the remainder is unknown. In this sample the table shows around 140,000 clones, around 75% of which occur a single time. 2.5% to 4% of the sample lies in the top ten. The material sequenced was PBMCs. These receptors all stem from a man aged 40-55 years in good health and CMV-seronegative.

The chain carries TRBV7-2 and TRBJ2-1; 7 bases line up with TRBD2. The CDR3 is 16 amino acids. After removal of 5 bases from V and 14 bases from J, the junction contained 21 bases not matched to a gene. From germline, CDR1 is SGHTA and CDR2 FQGNSA. The CDR3, as DNA: TGTGCCAGCAGCCCACAACCCGGGGAGGGTGCTCGGTGGAAGTTCTTC. Protein sequence: CASSPQPGEGARWKFF. The variable domain in full, with the rest retrieved from reference TRBV7-2 and TRBJ2-1, is GAGVSQSPSNKVTEKGKDVELRCDPISGHTALYWYRQSLGQGLEFLIYFQGNSAPDKSGLPSDRFSAERTGGSVSTLTIQRTQQEDSAVYLCASSPQPGEGARWKFFGPGTRLTVL.

J is TRBJ1-2 and V is TRBV19, with D possibly matching TRBD1 (6 bases). Trimming removed 5 bases at V and 5 bases at J, with 15 bases between. CDR1 LNHDA and CDR2 SQIVND come from the germline V gene (reference sequence). CDR3 length: 14 residues. CDR3 DNA: TGTGCCAGTAGTTTACAGGGTAGGGGTTATGGCTACACCTTC. Translation: CASSLQGRGYGYTF. The full variable domain, in which reference TRBV19 and TRBJ1-2 provide the parts outside the CDR3, is DGGITQSPKYLFRKEGQNVTLSCEQNLNHDAMYWYRQDPGQGLRLIYYSQIVNDFQKGDIAEGYSVSREKKESFPLTVTSAQKNPTAFYLCASSLQGRGYGYTFGSGTRLTVV.

This clone was recorded a few times. The chain employs TRBV5-1 and TRBJ1-2; D unresolved. This CDR3 has 15 residues. Germline CDR1 reads SGHRS; CDR2 reads YFSETQ. V was shortened by 10 bases and J by 10 bases, with 29 bases between the two germline ends. The CDR3 loop reads CASQGLRPVGRHYTF. CDR3 DNA sequence: TGCGCCTCCCAAGGTTTAAGGCCCGTGGGGAGACACTACACCTTC.

V and J are TRBV15 and TRBJ2-7, with D possibly being TRBD1 (5 bases). From germline, CDR1 is LNHNV and CDR2 YYDKDF (reference sequence). Trimming shortened V by 0 bases and J by 2 bases, and 11 bases separated the two germline ends. The CDR3 covers 15 residues. CDR3 DNA sequence: TGTGCCACCAGCAGAGAGCAGGGCTCCGCCTACGAGCAGTACTTC. This encodes CATSREQGSAYEQYF.

The J gene is TRBJ1-3, the V gene TRBV7-7, with D perhaps matching TRBD1 (5 bases). Germline V CDR1 and CDR2: SSHAT, FNYEAQ (reference sequence). The length of the CDR3 is 14 residues. V was clipped by 5 bases and J by 0 bases, with 8 bases between them. Here the CDR3 reads CASSPGISGNTIYF. The CDR3 DNA reads TGTGCCAGCAGCCCAGGGATCTCTGGAAACACCATATATTTT.

The chain links TRBV30 to TRBJ2-1, with 7 bases that match TRBD1. Germline lookup yields CDR1 GTSNPN and CDR2 SVGIG (reference sequence). The V segment lost 1 base and the J segment 7 bases; nucleotides outside the gene matches: 7. The CDR3 length is 14 residues. The CDR3 region is CAWSGGQSLNEQFF. CDR3 DNA: TGTGCCTGGAGTGGGGGACAGTCATTAAATGAGCAGTTCTTC.

The rearrangement links TRBV7-8 to TRBJ1-5, with 8 positions matching TRBD1. This CDR3 region has 16 residues. Trimming cost V 1 base and J 7 bases; bases outside gene matches: 9. Germline CDR1 and CDR2: SGHVS and FQNEAQ. The CDR3 protein is CASSLEVDRGRQPQHF. In DNA, the CDR3 is TGTGCCAGCAGCTTAGAGGTTGACAGGGGCCGGCAGCCCCAGCATTTT.

DNA of the CDR3: TGCGCCAGCAGCTTCTCAGGACACCGCACAGATACGCAGTATTTT. Translating it yields CASSFSGHRTDTQYF. The J gene is TRBJ2-3, the V gene TRBV5-1; TRBD1 is a possible D gene (5 bases). The CDR3 is made up of 15 amino acids. Trimming took 2 bases from V and 1 from J, leaving 11 bases between them. Germline CDR1 and CDR2: SGHRS and YFSETQ.